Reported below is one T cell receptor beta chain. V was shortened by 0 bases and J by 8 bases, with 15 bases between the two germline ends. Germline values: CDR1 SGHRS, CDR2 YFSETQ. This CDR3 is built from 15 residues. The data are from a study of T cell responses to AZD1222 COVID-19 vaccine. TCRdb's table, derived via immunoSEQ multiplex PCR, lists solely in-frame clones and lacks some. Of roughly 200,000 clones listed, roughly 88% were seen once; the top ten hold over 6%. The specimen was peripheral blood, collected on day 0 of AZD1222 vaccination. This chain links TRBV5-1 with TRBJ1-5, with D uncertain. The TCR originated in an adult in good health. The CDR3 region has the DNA TGCGCCAGCAGCTTGGCCGGGCGGGTCGATGAGCCCCAGCATTTT. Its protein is CASSLAGRVDEPQHF.